These 21 T cell receptor beta chains share one sample of origin, sequenced in a study of cytomegalovirus exposure and HLA in healthy donors listed by TCRdb under 2017. The method behind the library was the immunoSEQ multiplex PCR assay. For the multiplex PCR, a mixture combining 60 forward primers for TCR Vbeta segments and 13 reverse primers for TCR Jbeta segments was used. This is the immuneACCESS table as TCRdb keeps it, with only in-frame sequences that have V and J called. A part of the clones is gone; compared with another copy, unresolved V genes explain less than half, and the rest is unexplained. The table for this sample lists approximately 170,000 clones; more than 60% of them were counted only once. Roughly 7% of the sample lies in the top ten. The sample taken for sequencing was PBMCs. The receptors come from a woman aged 40-49 years in good health and CMV-seropositive.

V and J are TRBV19 and TRBJ1-2; TRBD1 matches at 8 bases. This CDR3 spans 15 amino acids. The germline V gene encodes CDR1 LNHDA and CDR2 SQIVND (reference sequence). With V trimmed by 4 bases and J by 4 bases, 8 bases remained unmatched. The CDR3 DNA reads TGTGCCAGTAGTACTGGGACAGGCCAGGGCTATGGCTACACCTTC. The encoded protein is CASSTGTGQGYGYTF.

The rearrangement links TRBV13 to TRBJ2-4, with a possible D match to TRBD1 (6 bases). V was clipped by 5 bases and J by 3 bases, with 11 bases between them. The CDR3 sequence is 14 residues long. Germline lookup yields CDR1 PRHDT and CDR2 FYEKMQ (reference sequence). The CDR3 loop is CASSVGGNKNIQYF. CDR3 sequence (DNA): TGTGCCAGCAGCGTTGGGGGCAACAAAAACATTCAGTACTTC.

The chain employs TRBV10-3 and TRBJ1-4; 9 nucleotides align to TRBD1. The CDR3 spans 14 residues. V lost 4 bases and J lost 3; bases outside the gene matches: 0. The germline V gene encodes CDR1 ENHRY and CDR2 SYGVKD. The CDR3 region is CAISGTGANEKLFF. The CDR3 region has the DNA TGTGCCATCAGTGGGACAGGGGCTAATGAAAAACTGTTTTTT.

The rearrangement uses TRBV11-2 and TRBJ2-7, with a possible D match to TRBD2 (6 bases). The CDR3 totals 13 residues. V was trimmed by 1 base and J by 4 bases, leaving 8 bases between them. Germline lookup yields CDR1 SGHAT and CDR2 FQNNGV. CDR3 sequence reads: CASSLVGGYEQYF. CDR3 coding DNA: TGTGCCAGCAGCTTAGTCGGAGGGTACGAGCAGTACTTC.

This chain connects TRBV5-1 to TRBJ2-6, with 8 bases fitting TRBD1. The CDR3 runs 17 residues. Germline assignment: CDR1 SGHRS and CDR2 YFSETQ. V shed 0 bases, J shed 0 bases, and the junction held 2 bases outside the gene matches. The chain's CDR3 is CASSLGQGSSGANVLTF. The CDR3 DNA reads as TGCGCCAGCAGCTTGGGACAGGGGAGCTCTGGGGCCAACGTCCTGACTTTC.

There are a few counts of this clone. This chain links TRBV9 with TRBJ1-2; D is ambiguous. The CDR3 sequence is 15 residues long. CDR1 and CDR2 (germline): SGDLS, YYNGEE. Between the trimmed V and J ends, which lost 1 base and 6 bases, there was a span of 16 bases. CDR3 nucleotide sequence: TGTGCCAGCAGCGTAATGGCGGGGTCTAGGGATGGCTACACCTTC. The encoded protein is CASSVMAGSRDGYTF.

This chain links TRBV7-8 with TRBJ1-3; D is uncertain. The V gene lost 8 bases and the J gene lost 0 bases, with 11 bases spanning the gap. The CDR3 spans 14 residues. Germline assignment: CDR1 SGHVS and CDR2 FQNEAQ. CDR3 DNA sequence: TGTGCCAGCGGAGAGCGGACCTCTGGAAACACCATATATTTT. This gives the protein CASGERTSGNTIYF. Combining the CDR3 with reference TRBV7-8 and TRBJ1-3 gives the whole variable domain GAGVSQSPRYKVAKRGQDVALRCDPISGHVSLFWYQQALGQGPEFLTYFQNEAQLDKSGLPSDRFFAERPEGSVSTLKIQRTQQEDSAVYLCASGERTSGNTIYFGEGSWLTVV.

The chain has TRBV2 and TRBJ1-5; 9 nucleotides agree with TRBD1. Looked up from germline, CDR1 is SNHLY and CDR2 is FYNNEI. The V gene end was trimmed by 4 bases and the J gene end by 4 bases; junction bases not matched to a gene: 14. This CDR3 region has 18 residues. CDR3: CASSGEKRDRVLNQPQHF. DNA for the CDR3: TGTGCCAGCAGTGGGGAAAAGCGGGACAGGGTGTTAAATCAGCCCCAGCATTTT.

The CDR3 coding sequence is TGTGCCAGCAGTTTATCTGGGGCTTCGGATGGCTACACCTTC. Its translation: CASSLSGASDGYTF. The rearrangement uses TRBV27 and TRBJ1-2; weak D call: TRBD1 (5 bases). Germline values: CDR1 MNHEY, CDR2 SMNVEV (reference sequence). The CDR3 covers 14 residues. V dropped 0 bases and J dropped 6 bases, with 11 bases sitting between them.

This clone was counted between two and nine times. The CDR3 loop reads CASSLPSEKLFF. CDR3 sequence (DNA): TGTGCCAGCAGCCTCCCCAGTGAAAAACTGTTTTTT. V gene TRBV7-2 combines with J gene TRBJ1-4; D gene uncertain. V was clipped by 5 bases and J by 7 bases, with 8 bases between them. The CDR3 totals 12 residues. Germline V gives CDR1 SGHTA, CDR2 FQGNSA. The whole variable domain, filled in from reference TRBV7-2 and TRBJ1-4, reads GAGVSQSPSNKVTEKGKDVELRCDPISGHTALYWYRQSLGQGLEFLIYFQGNSAPDKSGLPSDRFSAERTGGSVSTLTIQRTQQEDSAVYLCASSLPSEKLFFGSGTQLSVL.

This clone turned up a few times. This sequence joins TRBV11-2 and TRBJ2-1, with D perhaps TRBD1 (5 bases). The CDR3 has 13 amino acids. Trimming shortened V by 6 bases and J by 4 bases, and 10 bases separated the two germline ends. Looked up from germline, CDR1 is SGHAT and CDR2 is FQNNGV. As DNA, the CDR3 is TGTGCCAGCAGGCAACAGGCGTACAATGAGCAGTTCTTC. Its protein is CASRQQAYNEQFF.

This clone was detected a few times. The V call is TRBV5-1, the J call TRBJ2-5, with TRBD2 matching 9 bases. The CDR3 contains 15 residues. V lost 0 bases, J lost 6 bases, and 6 bases stayed unmatched. Germline V gene sequence: CDR1 SGHRS, CDR2 YFSETQ. In DNA, the CDR3 is TGCGCCAGCAGCTTGGTTAGCGGGGGAGGAAAGACCCAGTACTTC. Its translation: CASSLVSGGGKTQYF.

The chain is built from TRBV30 and TRBJ1-4; TRBD1 matches 7 bases. The CDR3 covers 13 residues. With V trimmed by 3 bases and J by 4 bases, 2 bases remained unmatched. Germline values: CDR1 GTSNPN, CDR2 SVGIG (reference sequence). CDR3 nucleotides: TGTGCCTGGAGCCGACAGGGTAATGAAAAACTGTTTTTT. Protein product: CAWSRQGNEKLFF. The full variable domain, in which reference TRBV30 and TRBJ1-4 provide the parts outside the CDR3, is SQTIHQWPATLVQPVGSPLSLECTVEGTSNPNLYWYRQAAGRGLQLLFYSVGIGQISSEVPQNLSASRPQDRQFILSSKKLLLSDSGFYLCAWSRQGNEKLFFGSGTQLSVL.

The chain links TRBV19 to TRBJ1-6; D ambiguous. Per germline, CDR1 LNHDA and CDR2 SQIVND (reference sequence). The ends were cut back, 4 bases at V and 8 bases at J, with 15 bases in the middle. The CDR3 has 15 amino acids. The CDR3 nucleotides read TGTGCCAGTAGTACGACCTCGGGTGAGGATTCACCCCTCCACTTT. As protein: CASSTTSGEDSPLHF.

V is TRBV6-6 and J is TRBJ2-1; 11 bases are shared with TRBD2. This CDR3 has 15 amino acids. Trimming took 6 bases from V and 6 from J; bases not matched to a gene: 7. Germline values: CDR1 MNHNY, CDR2 SVGAGI (reference sequence). The CDR3 DNA reads as TGTGCCAGCAGCCTCGGGACTAGCGGACCCAATGAGCAGTTCTTC. Amino acids: CASSLGTSGPNEQFF.

The chain employs TRBV5-8 and TRBJ1-1; TRBD1 aligns across 7 bases. V gave up 4 bases and J gave up 0 bases; unmatched junction bases: 9. Germline V gene sequence: CDR1 SGHTS, CDR2 YDEGEE. This CDR3 spans 16 amino acids. In DNA form, the CDR3 reads TGTGCCAGCAGCCCATATGGACAGGCCATGAACACTGAAGCTTTCTTT. Translated, it gives CASSPYGQAMNTEAFF.

V gene TRBV5-1 combines with J gene TRBJ1-1; possible D gene TRBD1, 6 bases. Germline CDR1 and CDR2: SGHRS and YFSETQ. Trimming stripped 2 bases from V and 2 bases from J, with 10 bases between. CDR3 length: 14 amino acids. The CDR3 region has the DNA TGCGCCAGCAGCTTTCTACAGGGAAACACTGAAGCTTTCTTT. Translating gives CASSFLQGNTEAFF. Using reference TRBV5-1 and TRBJ1-1 for the parts outside the CDR3, the full variable domain is KAGVTQTPRYLIKTRGQQVTLSCSPISGHRSVSWYQQTPGQGLQFLFEYFSETQRNKGNFPGRFSGRQFSNSRSEMNVSTLELGDSALYLCASSFLQGNTEAFFGQGTRLTVV.

The rearrangement joins TRBV7-2 to TRBJ1-2; tentatively, D is TRBD1 (5 bases). This CDR3 comprises 14 residues. Germline V gene lookup returns CDR1 SGHTA and CDR2 FQGNSA. Trimming took off 1 base at V and 5 bases at J, with 11 bases between the two ends. The CDR3 region is CASSLGKGIYGYTF. DNA of the CDR3: TGTGCCAGCAGCTTAGGAAAGGGGATTTATGGCTACACCTTC.

V is TRBV2 and J is TRBJ1-2; 11 positions agree with TRBD1. J lost 2 bases, V lost 4 bases, and 3 bases had no gene match. The germline V gene has CDR1 SNHLY and CDR2 FYNNEI. The CDR3 is made up of 15 amino acids. DNA of the CDR3: TGTGCCAGCAGTGGCCGGGACAGGGGGAACTATGGCTACACCTTC. This sequence encodes CASSGRDRGNYGYTF.

The V gene is TRBV6-1, the J gene TRBJ2-2; 12 nucleotides align to TRBD2. Trimming took 6 bases from V and 9 from J; bases not matched to a gene: 8. The CDR3 covers 15 residues. Germline CDR1 is MNHNS and CDR2 is SASEGT. The CDR3 reads CASSQSSGGARELFF. In DNA, the CDR3 is TGTGCCAGCAGCCAGTCTAGCGGGGGGGCGCGGGAGCTGTTTTTT.

V is TRBV4-1 and J is TRBJ1-5, with TRBD1 matching 7 bases. Germline CDR1 and CDR2: MGHRA and YSYEKL. This CDR3 comprises 14 residues. Unmatched junction bases numbered 2, after V lost 1 base and J lost 5 bases. The CDR3 DNA sequence: TGCGCCAGCAGCCAAGGACAGGGATATCAGCCCCAGCATTTT. It specifies CASSQGQGYQPQHF.